One T cell receptor beta chain is described in this entry. Its specificity is not known. Germline CDR1 and CDR2: DFQATT and SNEGSKA (reference sequence). The CDR3 contains 13 residues. Between the trimmed V and J ends, which lost 5 bases and 6 bases, there was a span of 14 bases. The data were taken from a study of blood T cells in healthy people across ages. The wider study: Using template switching, researchers captured about one barcoded beta molecule for each two T cells. Broader study findings: Naive CD4+ cells and diversity were both higher in long-lived donors than in aged donors. With age, beta diversity per million T cells declined roughly linearly, significantly by approximately 40. PBMCs left unsorted prevented a conclusive naive versus antigen-experienced comparison.

The second PCR ran 7 to 11 cycles with a sample-barcoded 5' primer and J-beta primers. In TCRdb, the 5' RACE reads were re-called with MiXCR into one record per CDR3 protein. The data hold about 1,500,000 distinct CDR3 sequences, with roughly 27% observed a single time. Sequencing was done on a sample of blood. The clonotype comes from a woman in her 30s in good health. The V and J genes are TRBV20-1 and TRBJ2-1; D gene unclear. Here the CDR3 reads CSAQFVPSNEQFF. Here the CDR3 DNA reads TGCAGTGCTCAATTTGTCCCGAGCAATGAGCAGTTCTTC.